The next 31 T cell receptor beta chains were all read from a single sample in a study of T cells in Graves' hyperthyroidism and ophthalmopathy. Amplification yielded TCR beta CDR3 regions, with RNA transcripts as the source. A first-round RT-PCR of the TCR CDR3 used the HTBI primer set. TCRdb reprocessed the multiplex PCR reads via MiXCR and lists one record per CDR3 protein. The table has 500,000 to 600,000 distinct CDR3 sequences, 15% to 20% seen once. The source material was blood. Receptors originate from a man aged 40-49 years with Graves' ophthalmopathy.

This clonotype was observed a few times. The DNA of the CDR3 is TGTGCCAGCAGTTTAGGAGTATCCGCTTTCTTT. Translated: CASSLGVSAFF. V is TRBV28 and J is TRBJ1-1; D gene unclear. Trimming cost V 2 bases and J 11 bases, with 9 bases left between them. Germline V gene lookup returns CDR1 MDHEN and CDR2 SYDVKM. The CDR3 totals 11 residues. Complete variable domain (other parts from reference TRBV28 and TRBJ1-1): DVKVTQSSRYLVKRTGEKVFLECVQDMDHENMFWYRQDPGLGLRLIYFSYDVKMKEKGDIPEGYSVSREKKERFSLILESASTNQTSMYLCASSLGVSAFFGQGTRLTVV.

The chain joins TRBV6-1 to TRBJ2-5; D not certain. Germline CDR1 MNHNS, CDR2 SASEGT. CDR3 length: 14 amino acids. Trimming took 0 bases from V and 5 from J, leaving 10 bases between them. This CDR3 is CASSEAPTGETQYF. For the CDR3, the DNA is TGTGCCAGCAGTGAAGCTCCCACGGGTGAGACCCAGTACTTC.

This clonotype was detected only a few times. This chain uses TRBV6-2 or TRBV6-3 with TRBJ1-1; maybe TRBD1 (6 bases). CDR1 is MNHEY and CDR2 is SVGEGT in the germline V gene. V dropped 2 bases and J dropped 10 bases, with 11 bases sitting between them. CDR3 size: 12 residues. The chain's CDR3 is CASSYGQGIAFF. DNA of the CDR3: TGTGCCAGCAGTTACGGGCAGGGGATAGCTTTCTTT.

This clonotype showed up many times. The genes are TRBV9 and TRBJ1-1, with 7 nucleotides matching TRBD1. V shed 4 bases and J 6 bases; nucleotides not matched to a gene: 12. This CDR3 is 15 amino acids long. CDR1 is SGDLS and CDR2 is YYNGEE in the germline V gene. The CDR3 nucleotides read TGTGCCAGCAGCCTCCGGGACAGTTCCTTGGCTGAAGCTTTCTTT. Its translation is CASSLRDSSLAEAFF.

This clonotype was picked up many times. This chain links TRBV2 with TRBJ1-2; D remains unclear. The CDR3 covers 15 residues. Germline CDR1 and CDR2: SNHLY and FYNNEI. V was shortened by 2 bases and J by 0 bases, with 10 bases between the two germline ends. CDR3: CASSEKPLPNYGYTF. In DNA, the CDR3 is TGTGCCAGCAGTGAAAAGCCCCTGCCTAACTATGGCTACACCTTC.

This clonotype was seen a few times. The chain recombines TRBV20-1 with TRBJ1-4, with D possibly being TRBD1 (6 bases). Between the trimmed V and J ends, which lost 0 bases and 7 bases, there was a span of 15 bases. Germline V gene data show CDR1 as DFQATT and CDR2 as SNEGSKA (reference sequence). The CDR3 covers 15 residues. The CDR3 DNA follows: TGCAGTGCTAGAGAACCCGGGACAATCCCTGAAAAACTGTTTTTT. It yields the protein CSAREPGTIPEKLFF.

CDR3 loop: CASSQDRGTGNTIYF. DNA for the CDR3: TGTGCCAGCAGCCAAGATCGCGGCACTGGAAACACCATATATTTT. The chain joins TRBV3-1 to TRBJ1-3; no reliable D call. The V gene's germline CDR1 is LGHDT and CDR2 YNNKEL (reference sequence). Between the trimmed V and J ends, which lost 0 bases and 2 bases, there was a span of 8 bases. This CDR3 contains 15 residues.

This clonotype was recorded many times. J is TRBJ2-7 and V is TRBV5-1; D call uncertain. Germline values: CDR1 SGHRS, CDR2 YFSETQ. The CDR3 sequence is 15 residues long. Trimming left V 2 bases short and J 0 bases short, with 12 bases between. The CDR3 loop is CASSFGSSSSYEQYF. DNA of the CDR3: TGCGCCAGCAGCTTCGGCAGCTCGAGCTCCTACGAGCAGTACTTC.

This clonotype was seen ten or more times. The CDR3 sequence: CASSLLGGPKGEQFF. CDR3 sequence (DNA): TGCGCCAGCAGCTTACTAGGCGGGCCCAAGGGTGAGCAGTTCTTC. This chain joins TRBV5-1 and TRBJ2-1; a weak D match, TRBD2 (5 bases). With 2 bases removed from V and 9 bases from J, the gap between germline ends came to 18 bases. Germline lookup yields CDR1 SGHRS and CDR2 YFSETQ. There are 15 residues in the CDR3.

This clonotype came up many times. The chain employs TRBV3-1 and TRBJ2-2, with 9 bases aligning to TRBD1. There are 17 residues in the CDR3. Unmatched junction bases numbered 9, after V lost 7 bases and J lost 0 bases. From germline, CDR1 is LGHDT and CDR2 YNNKEL (reference sequence). CDR3 sequence: CASTTKGTGSNTGELFF. CDR3 in DNA: TGTGCCAGCACCACCAAGGGGACAGGGTCGAACACCGGGGAGCTGTTTTTT. The whole variable domain, remainder taken from reference TRBV3-1 and TRBJ2-2, is DTAVSQTPKYLVTQMGNDKSIKCEQNLGHDTMYWYKQDSKKFLKIMFSYNNKELIINETVPNRFSPKSPDKAHLNLHINSLELGDSAVYFCASTTKGTGSNTGELFFGEGSRLTVL.

V usage is TRBV7-2 and J usage is TRBJ1-1; D ambiguous. Germline assignment: CDR1 SGHTA and CDR2 FQGNSA. V lost 6 bases and J lost 5, with 7 bases in between. This CDR3 spans 11 amino acids. The CDR3 reads CASRAGTEAFF. As DNA, the CDR3 is TGTGCCAGCAGGGCTGGAACTGAAGCTTTCTTT.

This clonotype was seen a few times. The CDR3 sequence is CLDGGARELFF. CDR3 sequence (DNA): TGTTTGGACGGGGGGGCCCGGGAGCTGTTTTTT. The chain links TRBV7-9 to TRBJ2-2; TRBD2 agrees at 8 bases. The germline gives CDR1 SEHNR, CDR2 FQNEAQ (reference sequence). The CDR3 runs to 11 residues.

The chain couples TRBV10-1 to TRBJ2-3; D is unresolved. The CDR3 length is 12 residues. V lost 5 bases, J lost 5 bases, and 8 bases lay in between. Germline V CDR1 and CDR2: WNHNN, SYGVQD (reference sequence). DNA for the CDR3: TGCGCCAGCAGTTCCTGGGGAGATACGCAGTATTTT. Protein sequence: CASSSWGDTQYF.

About this clonotype: A much larger clone differs by one base, so this may be a read error. V is TRBV6-2 or TRBV6-3 and J is TRBJ2-6, with TRBD1 matching over 11 bases. Germline values: CDR1 MNHEY, CDR2 SVGEGT. There are 19 residues in the CDR3. V lost 6 bases to trimming and J lost 1 base; unmatched junction nucleotides: 11. The CDR3 DNA reads TGTGCCAGCAGGTGGAGTACCGGGACAGGGGGTTCTGGGGCCAACGTCCTGACTTTC. Its translation is CASRWSTGTGGSGANVLTF.

This clonotype was counted a few times. The chain links TRBV10-3 to TRBJ1-2; perhaps TRBD1 as D (5 bases). V was clipped by 4 bases and J by 7 bases, with 16 bases between them. The germline V gene has CDR1 ENHRY and CDR2 SYGVKD. The CDR3 is 14 residues long. CDR3 bases: TGTGCCATCAGTGGGAATGAGGGGTTCTTTGGCTACACCTTC. This gives the protein CAISGNEGFFGYTF.

In its sample, this clonotype was seen many times. The chain is built from TRBV2 and TRBJ1-5, with D perhaps matching TRBD1 (5 bases). Per germline, CDR1 SNHLY and CDR2 FYNNEI. CDR3 length: 13 amino acids. V was pared by 7 bases and J by 7 bases, with 14 bases between. The CDR3 sequence is CASTGEVGQPQHF. As DNA, the CDR3 is TGTGCCAGCACGGGGGAAGTGGGCCAGCCCCAGCATTTT.

This rearrangement joins TRBV4-1 to TRBJ2-7; TRBD2 matches at 8 bases. This CDR3 region has 17 residues. With 2 bases clipped from V and 2 bases from J, the junction kept 11 bases outside the gene matches. The V gene's germline CDR1 is MGHRA and CDR2 YSYEKL. CDR3 amino acids: CASSQFAAGGSPYEQYF. The CDR3 DNA reads as TGCGCCAGCAGCCAATTTGCCGCGGGGGGCTCTCCCTACGAGCAGTACTTC.

This clonotype showed up many times. V is TRBV11-3 and J is TRBJ2-3; D is uncertain. Germline CDR1 reads SGHNT; CDR2 reads YENEEA. CDR3 length equals 14 residues. Trimming removed 5 bases at V and 1 base at J, with 10 bases between. CDR3 sequence reads: CASSPPGRTDTQYF. The DNA of the CDR3 is TGTGCCAGCAGCCCGCCTGGGCGCACAGATACGCAGTATTTT.

This clonotype was seen many times. This sequence joins TRBV6-2 or TRBV6-3 and TRBJ2-7; TRBD1 might be the D (5 bases). V gave up 2 bases and J gave up 0 bases, with 8 bases separating them. This CDR3 is built from 14 residues. Per the germline V gene, CDR1 is MNHEY and CDR2 is SVGEGT. This chain's CDR3 is CASSYQGSSYEQYF. The CDR3, as DNA: TGTGCCAGCAGTTACCAGGGAAGCTCCTACGAGCAGTACTTC.

In its sample, this clonotype was seen a few times. J is TRBJ2-1 and V is TRBV10-2, with 15 bases fitting TRBD2. V lost 3 bases and J lost 10; bases outside the gene matches: 13. The CDR3 has 18 residues. Germline V gives CDR1 WSHSY, CDR2 SAAADI. DNA for the CDR3: TGCGCCAGCAGTGACCTACACCGGACTAGCGGGAGGGCCGCGGAGCAGTTCTTC. This sequence encodes CASSDLHRTSGRAAEQFF.

The chain combines TRBV30 with TRBJ1-6; a possible D gene is TRBD1 (5 bases). Trimming cost V 0 bases and J 7 bases, with 13 bases left between them. The CDR3 runs 15 residues. The V gene's germline CDR1 is GTSNPN and CDR2 SVGIG (reference sequence). For the CDR3, the DNA is TGTGCCTGGAGTGTAATGGGACTTCTGAATTCACCCCTCCACTTT. It encodes CAWSVMGLLNSPLHF.

The sample holds many counts of this clonotype. The chain has TRBV7-9 and TRBJ2-1; the D is unclear. The CDR3 loop spans 15 amino acids. Trimming took off 7 bases at V and 3 bases at J, with 16 bases between the two ends. The germline CDR1 and CDR2 sequences are SEHNR and FQNEAQ (reference sequence). The CDR3 reads CASKMPGGIYNEQFF. The CDR3 coding sequence is TGTGCCAGCAAAATGCCGGGTGGTATCTACAATGAGCAGTTCTTC.

The rearrangement joins TRBV30 to TRBJ2-5; 11 bases agree with TRBD2. The CDR3 has 17 residues. The germline CDR1 and CDR2 sequences are GTSNPN and SVGIG (reference sequence). V dropped 4 bases and J dropped 1; count of bases not matched to a gene: 11. CDR3 protein: CAWNPLTSGKPQETQYF. The CDR3 coding sequence is TGTGCCTGGAATCCCCTGACTAGCGGGAAACCCCAAGAGACCCAGTACTTC.

This clonotype was found a few times. The rearrangement joins TRBV14 to TRBJ2-3; D is uncertain. The CDR3 length is 17 residues. The germline V gene encodes CDR1 SGHDN and CDR2 FVKESK. Trimming cost V 5 bases and J 0 bases, with 18 bases left between them. The CDR3 DNA follows: TGTGCCAGCAGCACCCCTACTACGGGCCCAAGCACAGATACGCAGTATTTT. Amino acids: CASSTPTTGPSTDTQYF.

This clonotype was detected many times. This chain connects TRBV18 to TRBJ2-1; 7 positions agree with TRBD1. Germline-derived CDR1 and CDR2 are KGHSH and LQKENI. V gave up 1 base and J gave up 8 bases; unmatched junction bases: 5. The CDR3 length is 14 residues. The CDR3 protein is CASSPRQGSDEQFF. The CDR3 DNA reads as TGTGCCAGCTCACCACGACAGGGTTCGGATGAGCAGTTCTTC.

This clonotype showed up just a few times. The rearrangement links TRBV6-2 or TRBV6-3 to TRBJ2-1; TRBD2 aligns across 7 bases. CDR1 is MNHEY, CDR2 SVGEGT, per germline. This CDR3 has 16 amino acids. With 10 bases clipped from V and 4 bases from J, the junction kept 16 bases outside the gene matches. CDR3: CATDKMTSLTYNEQFF. The CDR3 region has the DNA TGTGCCACCGACAAAATGACTAGCCTGACGTACAATGAGCAGTTCTTC.

The rearrangement links TRBV20-1 to TRBJ1-2; D unresolved. From germline, CDR1 is DFQATT and CDR2 SNEGSKA (reference sequence). The CDR3 runs 13 residues. The V gene lost 4 bases and the J gene lost 0 bases, with 9 bases spanning the gap. Written as DNA, the CDR3 is TGCAGTGCTACCTCGACTACTAACTATGGCTACACCTTC. Its translation: CSATSTTNYGYTF.

This clonotype was found many times. J is TRBJ2-7 and V is TRBV28; TRBD1 matches 7 bases. With V trimmed by 5 bases and J by 6 bases, 10 bases remained unmatched. Germline V gene sequence: CDR1 MDHEN, CDR2 SYDVKM. This CDR3 is built from 14 residues. Here the CDR3 DNA reads TGTGCCAGCAGTAGACAGGGATTACTCGGCGAGCAGTACTTC. It encodes CASSRQGLLGEQYF.

Ten or more counts support this clonotype. This chain connects TRBV28 to TRBJ2-7; tentatively, D is TRBD1 (6 bases). V was cut by 7 bases and J by 2 bases, with 15 bases left in between. The CDR3 is 14 residues long. Germline V CDR1 and CDR2: MDHEN, SYDVKM. DNA of the CDR3: TGTGCCAGCACCCAAACAGGGTTTCCCTACGAGCAGTACTTC. Its protein is CASTQTGFPYEQYF.

This clonotype was seen many times. The genes are TRBV11-2 and TRBJ2-1; TRBD2 matches at 9 bases. V dropped 1 base and J dropped 8; count of bases not matched to a gene: 15. Germline-derived CDR1 and CDR2 are SGHAT and FQNNGV. The CDR3 runs 18 residues. The DNA of the CDR3 is TGTGCCAGCAGCTTAGGCGGGAGGGGGAGCGGGAGTCGCGATGAGCAGTTCTTC. Translated: CASSLGGRGSGSRDEQFF.

This clonotype has a count of ten or more. This chain links TRBV5-1 with TRBJ1-6; D is possibly TRBD1 (6 bases). Germline loops: CDR1 SGHRS, CDR2 YFSETQ. V lost 0 bases and J 7 bases, leaving 14 bases between the germline ends. This CDR3 region has 16 residues. CDR3 region: CASSLEGDAGNSPLHF. CDR3 DNA: TGCGCCAGCAGCTTGGAGGGGGACGCGGGAAATTCACCCCTCCACTTT.